This TCR beta chain appears in the sequencing data of a study of blood T cells in healthy people across ages. In this sample, this clonotype turned up a few times. Through a sample-barcoded 5' primer and a J-beta primer mix, a second PCR was run for roughly 6 to 11 cycles. TCRdb fed the 5' RACE reads into MiXCR, producing one record per CDR3 protein. Here the sample spans 850,000 to 1,100,000 distinct CDR3 sequences, around two fifths being singletons. This CDR3 has 12 residues. Trimming cost V 1 base and J 6 bases, with 6 bases left between them. Germline V lookup: CDR1 MGHRA, CDR2 YSYEKL. The chain carries TRBV4-1 and TRBJ1-2; tentatively, D is TRBD1 (5 bases). This receptor was obtained from a man aged 18 to 29 in good health. The source material was blood. The CDR3: CASSQVGDGYTF. The CDR3 nucleotides are TGCGCCAGCAGCCAAGTGGGGGATGGCTACACCTTC.